This TCR beta chain was obtained from a study of cytomegalovirus exposure and HLA in healthy donors. Notes on the study in general: Accounts indicate the classifier identified cytomegalovirus status with strong specificity and sensitivity. Highest at DRB1 and lowest at HLA-C, TCR association rates differed among HLA loci in a later analysis. Researchers reportedly found TCR beta sequences accurately predicted most subjects' HLA-A and HLA-B alleles. Cytomegalovirus association was assigned to some 160 TCR beta chains.

PCR used 60 Vbeta primers and 13 Jbeta primers. Measured with immunoSEQ multiplex PCR; TCRdb has only the in-frame clones, and not every one. Of about 200,000 clones in the sample, around 70% were seen once. This clone was counted a few times. The antigen remains unidentified. V gave up 0 bases and J gave up 5 bases, with 6 bases separating them. This CDR3 comprises 14 residues. CDR1 and CDR2 from the germline V gene are SGHNT and YYREEE (reference sequence). The sequence derives from a man between 40 and 49 years old in good health and CMV-seropositive. The sample taken for sequencing was PBMCs. The J gene is TRBJ1-6, the V gene TRBV5-4, with no clear D. CDR3 sequence reads: CASSLDQNNSPLHF. CDR3 DNA sequence: TGTGCCAGCAGCTTGGATCAGAATAATTCACCCCTCCACTTT.